These 14 T cell receptor beta chains share one sample of origin, sequenced in a study of CD8+ T cells in alopecia areata. It was cDNA, reverse transcribed from extracted RNA, that served as the sequencing template. The table came from immunoSEQ multiplex PCR; TCRdb's copy has only in-frame clones and leaves some out. The sample shows 140,000 or so clones, approximately 50% of them seen only once. The sample in question was CD4+ T cells sorted from blood, obtained at week 0. These receptor sequences come from a human donor with alopecia areata.

The V and J genes are TRBV27 and TRBJ2-7, with 7 bases aligning to TRBD2. The J segment lost 2 bases and the V segment lost 3 bases, leaving 1 base of the junction unmatched. The CDR3 is 13 amino acids. Germline assignment: CDR1 MNHEY and CDR2 SMNVEV (reference sequence). CDR3 DNA sequence: TGTGCCAGCAGTTTGCGGGGGACCTACGAGCAGTACTTC. Its translation: CASSLRGTYEQYF.

The chain uses TRBV29-1 and TRBJ1-2, with 7 bases that match TRBD1. CDR3 size: 13 residues. The germline CDR1 and CDR2 sequences are SQVTM and ANQGSEA. V lost 3 bases and J lost 5; bases outside the gene matches: 6. The CDR3 spells CSVEAGTEYGYTF. The CDR3 bases are TGCAGCGTTGAGGCCGGGACAGAGTATGGCTACACCTTC.

This clone showed up just a few times. The rearrangement uses TRBV27 and TRBJ1-1; 8 bases agree with TRBD1. This CDR3 spans 14 amino acids. V lost 4 bases to trimming and J lost 1 base; unmatched junction nucleotides: 2. Per the germline V gene, CDR1 is MNHEY and CDR2 is SMNVEV (reference sequence). CDR3 DNA: TGTGCCAGCAGTTGGGACAGGAGGAACACTGAAGCTTTCTTT. It specifies CASSWDRRNTEAFF.

The gene calls are TRBV5-4 and TRBJ2-2, with D maybe TRBD1 (6 bases). CDR3 length equals 18 residues. Trimming pared 4 bases from V and 0 bases from J, leaving 19 bases between. Germline V gene sequence: CDR1 SGHNT, CDR2 YYREEE (reference sequence). The CDR3 sequence is CASSRDRSSGANTGELFF. In DNA form, the CDR3 reads TGTGCCAGCAGCCGAGATCGGTCGTCAGGGGCGAACACCGGGGAGCTGTTTTTT.

This clone has more than one count but fewer than ten. J is TRBJ2-7 and V is TRBV5-7; 8 bases map to TRBD2. TRBV5-7 is known as an ORF, though its function is uncertain. The V gene end was trimmed by 0 bases and the J gene end by 2 bases; junction bases not matched to a gene: 7. CDR3 size: 16 residues. Here the CDR3 reads CASSLERSGGPYEQYF. The DNA for the CDR3 is TGTGCCAGCAGCTTGGAAAGAAGCGGGGGACCCTACGAGCAGTACTTC.

This chain connects TRBV7-2 to TRBJ2-6; 7 nucleotides align to TRBD1. Trimming cost V 5 bases and J 4 bases; bases outside gene matches: 11. Germline CDR1 reads SGHTA; CDR2 reads FQGNSA. This CDR3 region has 17 residues. The CDR3 protein is CASSPKDRAAGANVLTF. The CDR3, as DNA: TGTGCCAGCAGCCCTAAAGACAGGGCTGCAGGGGCCAACGTCCTGACTTTC.

The chain recombines TRBV6-5 with TRBJ2-1, with D perhaps being TRBD1 or TRBD2 (5 bases each). CDR3 length: 15 amino acids. V lost 6 bases, J lost 7 bases, and 19 bases lay in between. The germline CDR1 and CDR2 sequences are MNHEY and SVGAGI. In DNA form, the CDR3 reads TGTGCCAGCAGACCCGGGACGATCCCTACAAATGAGCAGTTCTTC. It encodes CASRPGTIPTNEQFF.

V and J are TRBV7-2 and TRBJ2-1; D may correspond to TRBD1 or TRBD2 (5 bases each). In germline, CDR1 is SGHTA, CDR2 FQGNSA. Trimming pared 5 bases from V and 11 bases from J, leaving 13 bases between. The CDR3 extends over 12 amino acids. The CDR3 region is CASSPRDGQQFF. The CDR3 DNA reads TGTGCCAGCAGCCCTAGGGACGGACAGCAGTTCTTC.

This chain links TRBV10-1 with TRBJ2-3; D call uncertain. The V gene's germline CDR1 is WNHNN and CDR2 SYGVQD (reference sequence). V shed 3 bases and J shed 0 bases, with 10 bases lying between them. This CDR3 spans 15 amino acids. The CDR3 nucleotides are TGCGCCAGCAGTGAAGGACGAGAAAGCACAGATACGCAGTATTTT. It yields the protein CASSEGRESTDTQYF.

This clone turned up a few times. V is TRBV4-1 and J is TRBJ2-5; 13 nucleotides line up with TRBD2. CDR1 MGHRA and CDR2 YSYEKL come from the germline V gene. The junction had 2 bases not matched to a gene; V was cut back by 1 base and J by 3 bases. The CDR3 length is 16 residues. The DNA of the CDR3 is TGCGCCAGCAGCCAAGTAGGACTAGCGGGAGAAGAGACCCAGTACTTC. It translates to CASSQVGLAGEETQYF.

This clone has just a few counts. The chain links TRBV7-2 to TRBJ2-5; the D is unclear. The CDR3 is made up of 12 amino acids. Germline loops: CDR1 SGHTA, CDR2 FQGNSA. Trimming shortened V by 5 bases and J by 5 bases, and 9 bases separated the two germline ends. In DNA form, the CDR3 reads TGTGCCAGCAGCCCGGAGTGGGAGACCCAGTACTTC. Protein sequence: CASSPEWETQYF.

The genes are TRBV29-1 and TRBJ2-7; a weak D match, TRBD1 (5 bases). The V gene's germline CDR1 is SQVTM and CDR2 ANQGSEA. The CDR3 consists of 11 residues. V was clipped by 3 bases and J by 4 bases, with 7 bases between them. CDR3 amino acids: CSVDKGYEQYF. In DNA form, the CDR3 reads TGCAGCGTTGATAAGGGGTACGAGCAGTACTTC.

The gene calls are TRBV6-5 and TRBJ2-3; D is uncertain. Deletions cut 7 bases from V and 2 bases from J, with 4 bases between. CDR1 and CDR2 from the germline V gene are MNHEY and SVGAGI. The length of the CDR3 is 11 residues. CDR3 loop: CASTNTDTQYF. As DNA, the CDR3 is TGTGCCAGCACCAACACAGATACGCAGTATTTT.

The sample holds a few counts of this clone. The gene calls are TRBV7-3 and TRBJ2-5; 11 bases fit TRBD2. This CDR3 region has 15 residues. The germline V gene encodes CDR1 SGHTA and CDR2 FQGTGA. V was pared by 4 bases and J by 3 bases, with 4 bases of the junction left unmatched. The CDR3 DNA reads as TGTGCCAGCAGCTATCTAGCGGGGGGAAAAGAGACCCAGTACTTC. This translates into CASSYLAGGKETQYF.